This T cell receptor beta chain was recorded in a study of blood T cell repertoires in COVID-19. This clone was seen only once. CDR1 is SGHAT and CDR2 is FQNNGV in the germline V gene. V was cut by 1 base and J by 7 bases, with 7 bases left in between. The CDR3 has 13 amino acids. The data were produced by immunoSEQ multiplex PCR, yet TCRdb's version contains in-frame clones alone and is incomplete. The table lists about 190,000 clones, 84% of them singletons. This TCR was sampled from a woman aged 25 to 45 who had recovered from COVID-19. The sequencing sample was made of PBMCs or T cells enriched from blood (not recorded which). The chain couples TRBV11-2 to TRBJ2-2; D is possibly TRBD1 (5 bases). DNA of the CDR3: TGTGCCAGCAGCTTAGCAGGGATCGGGGAGCTGTTTTTT. Residues: CASSLAGIGELFF.